The clone carrying this T cell receptor (beta chain) has more than one count but fewer than ten. Its antigen is as yet unknown. CDR1 and CDR2 from the germline V gene are KGHSH and LQKENI. V was pared by 3 bases and J by 3 bases, with 15 bases between. CDR3 length equals 16 residues. TCRdb independently ran MiXCR on the 5' RACE reads; one entry per CDR3 protein. The sample has some 330,000 distinct CDR3 sequences, around 21% seen once. The data stem from a study of T-cell memory formation after mild COVID-19. Broader study findings: Shrinking CD4+ clones were chiefly CM and EM; CD8+ ones were chiefly EMRA. Some clones that responded were present in memory (sampled pre-infection), which suggests cross-reactive memory joined.

The sequence came from an adult woman who had mild COVID-19 (a few samples of this study predate the infection). Cell type and time point are not known. Sequencing was carried out using PBMCs or a T cell subset sorted from them (not recorded which). The chain uses TRBV18 and TRBJ2-1; D is perhaps TRBD1 or TRBD2 (6 bases each). CDR3 bases: TGTGCCAGCTCACCCGAGCAGGGGAGGTTCTACAATGAGCAGTTCTTC. It yields the protein CASSPEQGRFYNEQFF.